Below, 6 T cell receptor beta chains from the same sample are listed, as sequenced in a study of radiation and T cells in renal cell carcinoma. The time point denotes: blood 2 weeks post-SBRT. Stated treatment: 15 Gy SBRT to primary tumor, nephrectomy 4 weeks later. Data came from immunoSEQ multiplex PCR; TCRdb stores just in-frame clones and leaves some out. The sample has tens of thousands of clones, 80% seen once. The sample was blood, taken from a patient whose treatment included radiotherapy and nephrectomy. Source of these receptors: a woman aged 65 to 85 with renal cell carcinoma.

J is TRBJ2-1 and V is TRBV19; a possible D gene is TRBD2 (5 bases). Germline CDR1 and CDR2: LNHDA and SQIVND (reference sequence). This CDR3 contains 14 residues. The V end lost 3 bases, the J end lost 0 bases, and 6 bases lay between the germline ends. The CDR3 coding sequence is TGTGCCAGTAGTATCGAGGGCTCCTACAATGAGCAGTTCTTC. The encoded protein is CASSIEGSYNEQFF.

The chain recombines TRBV6-5 with TRBJ1-2; 10 nucleotides agree with TRBD1. This CDR3 region has 15 residues. The J segment lost 2 bases and the V segment lost 4 bases, leaving 4 bases of the junction unmatched. The V gene's germline CDR1 is MNHEY and CDR2 SVGAGI. CDR3 coding DNA: TGTGCCAGCAGTTCCAGGACAGGGGGGAACTATGGCTACACCTTC. Protein product: CASSSRTGGNYGYTF.

This chain uses TRBV29-1 with TRBJ2-3; D possibly corresponds to TRBD2 (6 bases). From germline, CDR1 is SQVTM and CDR2 ANQGSEA. This CDR3 comprises 15 residues. The ends were cut back, 6 bases at V and 2 bases at J, with 18 bases in the middle. CDR3 sequence: CSVSREAAFTDTQYF. Here the CDR3 DNA reads TGCAGCGTATCCAGGGAGGCGGCTTTCACAGATACGCAGTATTTT.

The V and J genes are TRBV15 and TRBJ2-5; 8 bases align to TRBD2. From germline, CDR1 is LNHNV and CDR2 YYDKDF (reference sequence). The junction had 9 bases not matched to a gene; V was cut back by 1 base and J by 2 bases. This CDR3 is 17 amino acids long. CDR3: CATSRGRLLAGQETQYF. Written as DNA, the CDR3 is TGTGCCACCAGCAGAGGCCGGCTGTTAGCGGGACAAGAGACCCAGTACTTC.

The chain uses TRBV5-1 and TRBJ2-2, with 8 bases matching TRBD1. This CDR3 has 17 residues. Germline loops: CDR1 SGHRS, CDR2 YFSETQ. With 4 bases clipped from V and 5 bases from J, the junction kept 13 bases outside the gene matches. CDR3 coding DNA: TGCGCCAGCAGCCAGACAGGGGACGGTGGTGTTACCGGGGAGCTGTTTTTT. Translation gives CASSQTGDGGVTGELFF.

J is TRBJ1-2 and V is TRBV7-2; no definite D call. The CDR3 covers 13 residues. Germline values: CDR1 SGHTA, CDR2 FQGNSA. V was cut by 1 base and J by 3 bases, with 6 bases left in between. CDR3 coding DNA: TGTGCCAGCAGCTTAGATTGGGACTATGGCTACACCTTC. This gives the protein CASSLDWDYGYTF.